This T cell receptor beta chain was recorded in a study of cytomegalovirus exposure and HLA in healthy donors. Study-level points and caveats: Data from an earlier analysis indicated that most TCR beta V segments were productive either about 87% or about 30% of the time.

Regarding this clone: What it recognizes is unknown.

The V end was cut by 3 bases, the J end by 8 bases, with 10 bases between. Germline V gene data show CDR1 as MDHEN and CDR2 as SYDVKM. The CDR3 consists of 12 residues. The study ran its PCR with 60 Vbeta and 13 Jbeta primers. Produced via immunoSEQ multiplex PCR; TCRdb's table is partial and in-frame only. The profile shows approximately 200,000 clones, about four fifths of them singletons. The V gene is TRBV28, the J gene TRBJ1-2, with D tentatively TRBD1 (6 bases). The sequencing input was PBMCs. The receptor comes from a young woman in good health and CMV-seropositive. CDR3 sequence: CASSLQGMGYTF. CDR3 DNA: TGTGCCAGCAGTTTGCAGGGGATGGGCTACACCTTC.